The 22 T cell receptor beta chains below all came from one sample that was sequenced in a study of early T cells in non-severe SARS-CoV-2 infection. Each CDR3 protein gets one entry after TCRdb re-called the 5' RACE reads with MiXCR. Among some 42,000 distinct CDR3 sequences listed, approximately 6.2% were seen once. Sequencing used whole blood, obtained at baseline. All receptors come from an adult who was a healthcare worker with PCR-confirmed SARS-CoV-2 infection or an uninfected control (not recorded which).

This clonotype was recorded many times. V and J are TRBV28 and TRBJ1-2; D is unclear. Trimming took 2 bases from V and 4 from J, leaving 8 bases between them. This CDR3 contains 13 residues. Germline CDR1 MDHEN, CDR2 SYDVKM. CDR3 loop: CASSLGLGYGYTF. The DNA for the CDR3 is TGTGCCAGCAGTTTAGGGCTCGGCTATGGCTACACCTTC.

This clonotype was seen at least ten times. This chain connects TRBV11-2 to TRBJ2-7; 9 bases match TRBD1. The CDR3 covers 14 residues. V lost 1 base, J lost 6 bases, and 4 bases stayed unmatched. Germline V gene lookup returns CDR1 SGHAT and CDR2 FQNNGV. CDR3: CASSLGTGGGEQYF. The CDR3 DNA reads as TGTGCCAGCAGCTTAGGTACAGGGGGCGGCGAGCAGTACTTC.

Many counts were recorded for this clonotype. CDR3 amino acids: CASSGPNTGELFF. The CDR3 coding sequence is TGTGCCAGCAGCGGGCCGAACACCGGGGAGCTGTTTTTT. The chain has TRBV7-2 and TRBJ2-2; D gene uncertain. Germline CDR1 reads SGHTA; CDR2 reads FQGNSA. V was trimmed by 5 bases and J by 0 bases, leaving 4 bases between them. The CDR3 is 13 residues long.

There are a few counts of this clonotype. The V and J genes are TRBV6-2 or TRBV6-3 and TRBJ2-5; no clear D gene. V was trimmed by 2 bases and J by 5 bases, leaving 6 bases between them. This CDR3 has 12 amino acids. Per germline, CDR1 MNHEY and CDR2 SVGEGT. This chain's CDR3 is CASSYRVETQYF. The CDR3 DNA sequence: TGTGCCAGCAGTTACCGCGTGGAGACCCAGTACTTC.

The chain recombines TRBV7-3 with TRBJ1-1, with TRBD1 matching over 10 bases. Germline CDR1 is SGHTA and CDR2 is FQGTGA. This CDR3 contains 15 residues. With V trimmed by 2 bases and J by 3 bases, 3 bases remained unmatched. CDR3 region: CASSLGDRGHTEAFF. In nucleotides, the CDR3 is TGTGCCAGCAGCTTAGGGGACAGGGGACACACTGAAGCTTTCTTT.

This clonotype was recorded many times. This chain connects TRBV6-6 to TRBJ1-2; 7 nucleotides match TRBD1. This CDR3 comprises 15 residues. V was clipped by 0 bases and J by 0 bases; unmatched bases: 1. Germline assignment: CDR1 MNHNY and CDR2 SVGAGI (reference sequence). The CDR3 DNA sequence: TGTGCCAGCAGTTACTCGACAGGGTCTAACTATGGCTACACCTTC. Translating gives CASSYSTGSNYGYTF.

The chain is built from TRBV19 and TRBJ1-2, with a weak D call TRBD1 (5 bases). The germline CDR1 and CDR2 sequences are LNHDA and SQIVND (reference sequence). Trimming left V 3 bases short and J 3 bases short, with 5 bases between. The CDR3 covers 12 residues. CDR3 nucleotide sequence: TGTGCCAGTAGTATGGGGCACTATGGCTACACCTTC. Encoded protein: CASSMGHYGYTF.

This clonotype was picked up a small number of times. The V call is TRBV10-3, the J call TRBJ2-3; D is uncertain. Per germline, CDR1 ENHRY and CDR2 SYGVKD. The CDR3 sequence is 14 residues long. V was pared by 0 bases and J by 2 bases, with 6 bases between. Here the CDR3 DNA reads TGTGCCATCAGTGAGTCGACGATCACAGATACGCAGTATTTT. It yields the protein CAISESTITDTQYF.

This clonotype was picked up many times. The V call is TRBV28, the J call TRBJ2-5; 14 positions agree with TRBD2. The CDR3 runs 19 residues. The germline V gene encodes CDR1 MDHEN and CDR2 SYDVKM. With V trimmed by 5 bases and J by 2 bases, 13 bases remained unmatched. CDR3 residues: CASSTMTGLAGGWQETQYF. In DNA form, the CDR3 reads TGTGCCAGCAGTACCATGACTGGACTAGCGGGGGGTTGGCAAGAGACCCAGTACTTC. Combining the CDR3 with reference TRBV28 and TRBJ2-5 gives the whole variable domain DVKVTQSSRYLVKRTGEKVFLECVQDMDHENMFWYRQDPGLGLRLIYFSYDVKMKEKGDIPEGYSVSREKKERFSLILESASTNQTSMYLCASSTMTGLAGGWQETQYFGPGTRLLVL.

This clonotype was seen at least ten times. The genes are TRBV7-2 and TRBJ1-5; D is uncertain. The germline V gene has CDR1 SGHTA and CDR2 FQGNSA. This CDR3 region has 15 residues. V was pared by 1 base and J by 0 bases, with 7 bases between. The CDR3 reads CASSLEQISNQPQHF. Written as DNA, the CDR3 is TGTGCCAGCAGCTTAGAACAGATTAGCAATCAGCCCCAGCATTTT.

At least ten counts were recorded for this clonotype. The V and J genes are TRBV6-6 and TRBJ2-4, with 7 positions matching TRBD1. CDR1 is MNHNY, CDR2 SVGAGI, per germline (reference sequence). V was clipped by 7 bases and J by 0 bases; unmatched bases: 12. The CDR3 extends over 17 amino acids. The CDR3 coding sequence is TGTGCCAGCACCCCGGGACAGCGCCCAGGAGCCAAAAACATTCAGTACTTC. Amino acids: CASTPGQRPGAKNIQYF.

This clonotype has only a few counts. The V call is TRBV7-2, the J call TRBJ1-1; perhaps TRBD1 as D (5 bases). Per germline, CDR1 SGHTA and CDR2 FQGNSA. The germline V and J ends were trimmed by 1 base and 3 bases, with 12 bases remaining between them. CDR3 length: 15 amino acids. The CDR3 region is CASSLGPGRDTEAFF. In DNA form, the CDR3 reads TGTGCCAGCAGCTTAGGTCCGGGCAGGGACACTGAAGCTTTCTTT.

This clonotype was observed at least ten times. The CDR3 nucleotides are TGTGCCAGCAGCCAGCAGGGACTAGCGACATCCTCCCGCTCCTACAATGAGCAGTTCTTC. This translates into CASSQQGLATSSRSYNEQFF. This rearrangement joins TRBV7-2 to TRBJ2-1; the match to TRBD2 covers 10 bases. With V trimmed by 5 bases and J by 0 bases, 16 bases remained unmatched. Germline V gene sequence: CDR1 SGHTA, CDR2 FQGNSA. The length of the CDR3 is 20 residues. Drawing the rest from reference TRBV7-2 and TRBJ2-1, the complete variable domain is GAGVSQSPSNKVTEKGKDVELRCDPISGHTALYWYRQSLGQGLEFLIYFQGNSAPDKSGLPSDRFSAERTGGSVSTLTIQRTQQEDSAVYLCASSQQGLATSSRSYNEQFFGPGTRLTVL.

The rearrangement uses TRBV29-1 and TRBJ2-6, with unresolved D. This CDR3 spans 13 amino acids. CDR1 is SQVTM and CDR2 is ANQGSEA in the germline V gene. Trimming cost V 4 bases and J 0 bases, with 4 bases left between them. The CDR3 DNA reads TGCAGCGTTGGAGACTCTGGGGCCAACGTCCTGACTTTC. Its translation: CSVGDSGANVLTF.

This clonotype was observed many times. The rearrangement uses TRBV4-3 and TRBJ1-2; D ambiguous. Germline V gene data show CDR1 as LGHNA and CDR2 as YSLEER. This CDR3 has 14 residues. V was clipped by 2 bases and J by 7 bases, with 14 bases between them. The CDR3 is CASSQFSGGSGYTF. DNA for the CDR3: TGCGCCAGCAGCCAATTCTCTGGAGGATCTGGCTACACCTTC.

This clonotype was seen at least ten times. This sequence joins TRBV12-3 or TRBV12-4 and TRBJ1-5; D gene ambiguous. This CDR3 comprises 15 residues. V was shortened by 6 bases and J by 0 bases, with 12 bases between the two germline ends. The chain's CDR3 is CASRKDMNSNQPQHF. CDR3 bases: TGTGCCAGCAGAAAGGATATGAATAGCAATCAGCCCCAGCATTTT.

There are many counts of this clonotype. The V gene is TRBV5-1, the J gene TRBJ2-7, with D uncertain. The CDR3 is 15 amino acids. CDR1 is SGHRS and CDR2 is YFSETQ in the germline V gene. Deletions cut 4 bases from V and 0 bases from J, with 14 bases between. The CDR3 is CASSPLTRSSYEQYF. The CDR3 DNA sequence: TGCGCCAGCAGCCCCCTCACCAGGAGCTCCTACGAGCAGTACTTC.

With regard to this clonotype: With a much larger clone just one base away, this may be a read error. As the CDR3 is not closed by the conserved phenylalanine or tryptophan, this likely results from a read error. This chain connects TRBV18 to TRBJ2-3, with 7 nucleotides matching TRBD1. V shed 8 bases, J shed 2 bases, and the junction held 10 bases outside the gene matches. Germline-derived CDR1 and CDR2 are KGHSH and LQKENI. This CDR3 contains 15 residues. CDR3 in amino acids: CASPEPRGFTDTQYL. CDR3 bases: TGTGCCAGCCCCGAGCCCAGGGGGTTCACAGATACGCAGTATCTT.

This clonotype was detected only a few times. This chain links TRBV7-3 with TRBJ1-6; 9 positions match TRBD1. Germline CDR1 SGHTA, CDR2 FQGTGA. J gave up 10 bases and V 0 bases, and 1 base lay outside the gene matches. CDR3 size: 14 residues. CDR3 bases: TGTGCCAGCAGCTTAACGGACAGGGGCTCACCCCTCCACTTT. The encoded protein is CASSLTDRGSPLHF.

This clonotype was recorded many times. J is TRBJ1-2 and V is TRBV11-2; the D is unclear. The CDR3 has 12 residues. Trimming pared 3 bases from V and 3 bases from J, leaving 5 bases between. Germline V gene data show CDR1 as SGHAT and CDR2 as FQNNGV. The CDR3: CASSFTDYGYTF. CDR3 nucleotides: TGTGCCAGCAGCTTCACAGACTATGGCTACACCTTC.

The rearrangement uses TRBV28 and TRBJ2-7; 9 nucleotides agree with TRBD2. CDR3 size: 15 residues. Germline values: CDR1 MDHEN, CDR2 SYDVKM. Trimming at V came to 3 bases and at J to 1 base, leaving 4 bases not matched to a gene. CDR3 nucleotides: TGTGCCAGCAGTTTTTCTAGCGGGGAATCCTACGAGCAGTACTTC. Translating gives CASSFSSGESYEQYF. The full variable domain, its missing parts supplied by reference TRBV28 and TRBJ2-7, is DVKVTQSSRYLVKRTGEKVFLECVQDMDHENMFWYRQDPGLGLRLIYFSYDVKMKEKGDIPEGYSVSREKKERFSLILESASTNQTSMYLCASSFSSGESYEQYFGPGTRLTVT.

This clonotype was observed many times. The rearrangement uses TRBV20-1 and TRBJ1-1, with no clear D. V was trimmed by 0 bases and J by 11 bases, leaving 19 bases between them. Germline assignment: CDR1 DFQATT and CDR2 SNEGSKA (reference sequence). This CDR3 contains 14 residues. The DNA for the CDR3 is TGCAGTGCTAGAGATAGTGGGCGGCTCGGGGAGGCTTTCTTT. Translating gives CSARDSGRLGEAFF.